Listed below are T cell receptor beta chains from one sample, sequenced in a study of vaccination and CD4 T cells after COVID-19. Using its own MiXCR run on the PCR reads, TCRdb lists one record per CDR3 protein. The sample has roughly 15,000 distinct CDR3 sequences; around 47% are singletons. No antigens are known for them. The source was CD4+ T cells from blood, cultured in vitro, collected about 7 months after SARS-CoV-2 vaccination. The receptor set was obtained from a human donor who had recovered from COVID-19. Each CDR3 is given with its conserved first and last residue. D genes are given only for firm matches. The size field is filled for only some rows; it gives once, few, many or a size class.

J gene | clone size | V gene | CDR3 length | D gene | CDR3 protein | CDR3 DNA
TRBJ2-3 | . | TRBV20-1 | 15 | . | CSAGRSGRNTDTQYF | TGCAGTGCTGGGCGTAGCGGCCGTAACACAGATACGCAGTATTTT
TRBJ1-1 | few | TRBV6-1 | 14 | . | CASSASGSYTEAFF | TGTGCCAGCAGTGCCTCCGGCAGCTACACTGAAGCTTTCTTT
TRBJ2-5 | . | TRBV10-3 | 12 | . | CAISGQQETQYF | TGTGCCATCAGTGGCCAACAAGAGACCCAGTACTTC
TRBJ2-5 | few | TRBV7-3 | 14 | . | CASSLMGGQETQYF | TGTGCCAGCAGCTTAATGGGAGGCCAAGAGACCCAGTACTTC
TRBJ2-5 | . | TRBV7-2 | 12 | . | CASSLQEGTQYF | TGTGCCAGCAGCTTACAAGAGGGGACCCAGTACTTC
TRBJ2-7 | few | TRBV7-8 | 16 | TRBD1 | CASSPVNRGFPNEQYF | TGTGCCAGCAGCCCCGTGAACAGGGGTTTCCCTAACGAGCAGTACTTC
TRBJ2-1 | once | TRBV11-3 | 15 | TRBD2 | CASSRIAGTYNEQFF | TGTGCCAGCAGCCGTATAGCGGGGACCTACAATGAGCAGTTCTTC
TRBJ2-5 | . | TRBV9 | 15 | . | CASSYGWGSQGTQYF | TGTGCCAGCAGCTATGGGTGGGGTAGTCAAGGTACCCAGTACTTC
TRBJ1-5 | . | TRBV20-1 | 13 | TRBD1 | CSANRGLRQPQHF | TGCAGTGCTAACAGGGGGCTTCGGCAGCCCCAGCATTTT
TRBJ2-1 | . | TRBV20-1 | 11 | . | CSASGPDRQFF | TGCAGTGCTAGCGGTCCGGATCGGCAGTTCTTC
TRBJ2-1 | once | TRBV6-7 | 15 | . | CASSTLMFADNEQFF | TGTGCCAGCAGTACTCTAATGTTTGCCGACAATGAGCAGTTCTTC
TRBJ2-7 | . | TRBV6-2/TRBV6-3 | 15 | TRBD2 | CASSYGGRGSYEQYF | TGTGCCAGCAGTTACGGCGGGAGAGGGTCCTACGAGCAGTACTTC
TRBJ2-3 | . | TRBV20-1 | 13 | TRBD2 | CSGTRRSTDTQYF | TGCAGTGGGACTAGACGATCCACAGATACGCAGTATTTT
TRBJ1-5 | few | TRBV6-1 | 14 | . | CASSEDSGPGPQHF | TGTGCCAGCAGTGAAGATTCGGGGCCCGGGCCCCAGCATTTT
TRBJ1-6 | . | TRBV6-1 | 14 | . | CASSPRGWNSPLHF | TGTGCCAGCAGCCCAAGGGGCTGGAATTCACCCCTCCACTTT
TRBJ2-1 | . | TRBV7-9 | 14 | . | CASSLGGTYNEQFF | TGTGCCAGCAGCTTAGGCGGGACATACAATGAGCAGTTCTTC
TRBJ2-3 | . | TRBV27 | 14 | . | CASSRDPAADTQYF | TGTGCCAGCAGCCGAGACCCTGCGGCGGATACGCAGTATTTT
TRBJ2-3 | few | TRBV10-3 | 14 | . | CATSLRADTDTQYF | TGTGCCACAAGCCTTAGGGCGGACACAGATACGCAGTATTTT
TRBJ2-1 | . | TRBV10-3 | 13 | TRBD2 | CAIGTSGGHEQFF | TGTGCCATTGGGACTAGCGGGGGTCATGAGCAGTTCTTC
TRBJ1-2 | . | TRBV7-9 | 13 | . | CASSLDWAYGYTF | TGTGCCAGCAGCTTAGACTGGGCCTATGGCTACACCTTC
TRBJ2-2 | . | TRBV6-2/TRBV6-3 | 16 | TRBD2 | CASSYSSGSPTGELFF | TGTGCCAGCAGTTACAGTAGCGGGAGCCCCACCGGGGAGCTGTTTTTT
TRBJ1-6 | few | TRBV4-3 | 18 | TRBD1 | CASSQERQGVNNNSPLHF | TGCGCTAGCAGCCAAGAAAGACAGGGCGTAAACAATAATTCACCCCTCCACTTT
TRBJ2-5 | . | TRBV5-4 | 15 | TRBD2 | CASSSTSGRPQTQYF | TGTGCCAGCAGCTCGACTAGCGGGAGGCCCCAGACCCAGTACTTC
TRBJ2-3 | . | TRBV4-2 | 16 | TRBD2 | CASSREIGGGTDTQYF | TGTGCCAGCAGTCGGGAGATCGGGGGAGGGACAGATACGCAGTATTTT
TRBJ2-5 | . | TRBV6-2/TRBV6-3 | 13 | TRBD2 | CAQREDTVETQYF | TGTGCCCAGCGGGAGGATACGGTAGAGACCCAGTACTTC
TRBJ2-7 | few | TRBV6-1 | 14 | . | CASSNQGSGYEQYF | TGTGCCAGCAGTAACCAGGGTTCGGGCTACGAGCAGTACTTC
TRBJ1-2 | . | TRBV5-4 | 14 | TRBD1 | CASSVGGQGYGYTF | TGTGCCAGCAGCGTGGGGGGACAGGGGTATGGCTACACCTTC
TRBJ1-1 | . | TRBV27 | 15 | TRBD1 | CASSPTGGWYTEAFF | TGTGCCAGCAGTCCGACAGGGGGTTGGTACACTGAAGCTTTCTTT
TRBJ1-2 | . | TRBV20-1 | 14 | TRBD1 | CSAFEQGASYGYTF | TGCAGTGCTTTCGAGCAGGGGGCGTCCTATGGCTACACCTTC
TRBJ2-7 | . | TRBV20-1 | 12 | . | CSARDRHYEQYF | TGCAGTGCTAGGGACAGACACTACGAGCAGTACTTC
TRBJ2-3 | few | TRBV7-3 | 16 | TRBD2 | CASSLSGLAGTDTQYF | TGTGCCAGCAGCTTATCGGGACTAGCGGGAACAGATACGCAGTATTTT
TRBJ2-1 | . | TRBV19 | 14 | . | CASRSKGPYNEQFF | TGTGCCAGTAGGTCGAAGGGACCTTACAATGAGCAGTTCTTC
TRBJ2-3 | . | TRBV20-1 | 13 | . | CSARRLGTDTQYF | TGCAGTGCTAGAAGACTTGGCACAGATACGCAGTATTTT
TRBJ2-7 | . | TRBV7-8 | 13 | TRBD1 | CASSTRDSYEQYF | TGTGCCAGCAGCACCCGGGACAGCTACGAGCAGTACTTC
TRBJ2-5 | few | TRBV20-1 | 13 | . | CSARVGTLETQYF | TGCAGTGCTAGAGTCGGTACTTTGGAGACCCAGTACTTC
TRBJ2-7 | few | TRBV20-1 | 13 | TRBD2 | CSATTSGRPEQYF | TGCAGTGCTACGACTAGCGGGAGGCCCGAGCAGTACTTC
TRBJ1-2 | few | TRBV10-3 | 12 | TRBD1 | CAISMDRGGYTF | TGTGCCATCAGTATGGACAGGGGGGGCTACACCTTC
TRBJ1-1 | . | TRBV20-1 | 15 | . | CSARDVGRGNTEAFF | TGCAGTGCTAGAGACGTGGGACGGGGTAACACTGAAGCTTTCTTT
TRBJ2-1 | . | TRBV6-1 | 15 | . | CASSEAVRNIHEQFF | TGTGCCAGCAGTGAAGCAGTTCGTAATATCCATGAGCAGTTCTTC
TRBJ1-2 | . | TRBV15 | 13 | . | CATSRELGLSSVF | TGTGCCACCAGCAGAGAATTGGGGCTCTCGTCTGTCTTC
TRBJ2-1 | . | TRBV5-1 | 15 | . | CASSLDRAELGEQFF | TGCGCCAGCAGCTTGGACAGGGCGGAACTGGGTGAGCAGTTCTTC
TRBJ1-2 | few | TRBV7-8 | 14 | TRBD1 | CASSPKTGFGGYTF | TGTGCCAGCAGTCCTAAGACAGGGTTCGGGGGCTACACCTTC
TRBJ2-5 | . | TRBV6-1 | 17 | . | CASSPSPGTVHWETQYF | TGTGCCAGCAGTCCAAGCCCCGGGACGGTCCACTGGGAGACCCAGTACTTC
TRBJ1-6 | few | TRBV27 | 14 | . | CASSFGGLGSPLHF | TGTGCCAGCAGTTTCGGGGGGCTCGGTTCACCCCTCCACTTT
TRBJ2-5 | . | TRBV5-4 | 15 | TRBD1 | CASSRNGQGAETQYF | TGTGCCAGCAGTAGAAACGGACAGGGTGCAGAGACCCAGTACTTC
TRBJ2-3 | . | TRBV20-1 | 14 | . | CSASRPLSTDTQYF | TGCAGTGCTAGTCGACCCCTTAGCACAGATACGCAGTATTTT
TRBJ2-1 | . | TRBV20-1 | 12 | . | CSARVGNNEQFF | TGCAGTGCTAGAGTCGGAAACAATGAGCAGTTCTTC